These 23 T cell receptor beta chains originate from one sample sequenced in a study of cytomegalovirus exposure and HLA in healthy donors. PCR amplification relied on 60 Vbeta primers (plus 13 Jbeta primers). TCRdb's copy holds only in-frame clones and misses some; the assay was immunoSEQ multiplex PCR. The repertoire has 150,000 to 200,000 clones, 65% to 70% of them found once; the top ten carry 8.5% to 12%. The sequenced sample was PBMCs. The receptors here all came from a man younger than 40 in good health and CMV-seropositive.

The V call is TRBV4-2, the J call TRBJ1-5, with 7 bases that match TRBD1. The CDR3 length is 16 residues. Looked up from germline, CDR1 is LGHNA and CDR2 is YNFKEQ. Trimming took 0 bases from V and 4 from J; bases not matched to a gene: 6. In DNA, the CDR3 is TGTGCCAGCAGCCAAGATGGGGACAGTCTTAATCAGCCCCAGCATTTT. Translation gives CASSQDGDSLNQPQHF.

The chain recombines TRBV7-2 with TRBJ2-7, with D maybe TRBD1 (6 bases). V lost 1 base and J 3 bases, leaving 13 bases between the germline ends. Germline CDR1 SGHTA, CDR2 FQGNSA. The CDR3 has 15 residues. CDR3 coding DNA: TGTGCCAGCAGCTTAGGGTCCGGGACATACTACGAGCAGTACTTC. It yields the protein CASSLGSGTYYEQYF.

V and J are TRBV5-1 and TRBJ1-1; TRBD1 agrees at 8 bases. The CDR3 consists of 14 residues. Unmatched junction bases numbered 8, after V lost 4 bases and J lost 6 bases. Germline values: CDR1 SGHRS, CDR2 YFSETQ. CDR3 in DNA: TGCGCCAGCAGCCCGGACAGGGATTTAGCTGAAGCTTTCTTT. It specifies CASSPDRDLAEAFF.

The V call is TRBV9, the J call TRBJ2-5; TRBD1 agrees at 11 bases. Trimming cost V 4 bases and J 8 bases; bases outside gene matches: 7. The germline CDR1 and CDR2 sequences are SGDLS and YYNGEE. The length of the CDR3 is 14 residues. The CDR3 region has the DNA TGTGCCAGCAGCCCCTGGACAGGGGGCTTTACCCAGTACTTC. Translated, it gives CASSPWTGGFTQYF.

V gene TRBV18 combines with J gene TRBJ2-1; 11 bases fit TRBD2. CDR3 length: 16 residues. Looked up from germline, CDR1 is KGHSH and CDR2 is LQKENI. V gave up 0 bases and J gave up 4 bases; unmatched junction bases: 2. CDR3 region: CASSPPASGGYNEQFF. For the CDR3, the DNA is TGTGCCAGCTCACCACCAGCTAGCGGGGGGTACAATGAGCAGTTCTTC.

This rearrangement joins TRBV10-2 to TRBJ2-3; the match to TRBD2 covers 13 bases. Germline V gives CDR1 WSHSY, CDR2 SAAADI. Unmatched junction bases numbered 12, after V lost 8 bases and J lost 4 bases. The CDR3 totals 17 residues. The CDR3 DNA reads TGCGCCAGCCACGGAACTAGCGGGAGGGCCGTAGCAGATACGCAGTATTTT. As protein: CASHGTSGRAVADTQYF.

This chain links TRBV10-1 with TRBJ1-4, with D unclear. Between the trimmed V and J ends, which lost 2 bases and 10 bases, there was a span of 11 bases. CDR1 and CDR2 from the germline V gene are WNHNN and SYGVQD (reference sequence). The CDR3 runs to 13 residues. This CDR3 is CASSEAPGLKLFF. CDR3 in DNA: TGCGCCAGCAGTGAGGCACCGGGTCTAAAACTGTTTTTT.

V usage is TRBV6-1 and J usage is TRBJ1-2; tentative D call: TRBD1 (5 bases). This CDR3 is 13 amino acids long. Trimming left V 4 bases short and J 8 bases short, with 14 bases between. Per germline, CDR1 MNHNS and CDR2 SASEGT. The CDR3 sequence is CASSASGARGYTF. CDR3 DNA: TGTGCCAGCAGTGCTTCTGGGGCGCGGGGCTACACCTTC.

The rearrangement links TRBV5-1 to TRBJ1-5, with 7 bases matching TRBD1. The V gene's germline CDR1 is SGHRS and CDR2 YFSETQ. Unmatched junction bases numbered 3, after V lost 4 bases and J lost 5 bases. CDR3 size: 13 residues. CDR3 protein: CASSPQGDQPQHF. The CDR3 DNA reads TGCGCCAGCAGCCCCCAGGGGGATCAGCCCCAGCATTTT.

The chain couples TRBV4-1 to TRBJ1-1, with TRBD1 identical over 8 bases. V shed 2 bases, J shed 5 bases, and the junction held 16 bases outside the gene matches. Germline CDR1 reads MGHRA; CDR2 reads YSYEKL. This CDR3 contains 18 residues. The CDR3 DNA follows: TGCGCCAGCAGCCAACCCCTCGACACGACAGGGGAGGGGACTGAAGCTTTCTTT. Amino acids: CASSQPLDTTGEGTEAFF.

The chain couples TRBV4-1 to TRBJ2-7; no firm D call. The CDR3 totals 16 residues. Germline V gene data show CDR1 as MGHRA and CDR2 as YSYEKL. Trimming took 1 base from V and 2 from J, leaving 15 bases between them. CDR3 sequence (DNA): TGCGCCAGCAGCCAAGCGAAAGAGACTTTTGCCTACGAGCAGTACTTC. This sequence encodes CASSQAKETFAYEQYF.

The rearrangement uses TRBV19 and TRBJ1-1, with no clear D. The V gene lost 7 bases and the J gene lost 4 bases, with 25 bases spanning the gap. CDR1 and CDR2 (germline): LNHDA, SQIVND (reference sequence). This CDR3 comprises 17 residues. CDR3 sequence reads: CASIPPWGGNEGTEAFF. The CDR3 nucleotides are TGTGCCAGTATCCCCCCGTGGGGTGGAAATGAGGGCACTGAAGCTTTCTTT.

The rearrangement links TRBV6-1 to TRBJ1-4, with D possibly being TRBD1 (5 bases). This CDR3 has 14 residues. Germline CDR1 reads MNHNS; CDR2 reads SASEGT. V was shortened by 7 bases and J by 0 bases, with 9 bases between the two germline ends. The CDR3 sequence is CASILGPTNEKLFF. CDR3 in DNA: TGTGCCAGCATATTGGGGCCAACTAATGAAAAACTGTTTTTT.

There are a few counts of this clone. This sequence joins TRBV7-8 and TRBJ1-2; D not certain. The V end lost 1 base, the J end lost 0 bases, and 9 bases lay between the germline ends. CDR3 size: 15 residues. Germline CDR1 SGHVS, CDR2 FQNEAQ. The CDR3: CASSLGGSANYGYTF. The CDR3 DNA is TGTGCCAGCAGCTTAGGAGGATCAGCTAACTATGGCTACACCTTC.

V and J are TRBV19 and TRBJ1-1; 8 nucleotides agree with TRBD1. V shed 7 bases and J 6 bases; nucleotides not matched to a gene: 10. This CDR3 has 14 amino acids. The V gene's germline CDR1 is LNHDA and CDR2 SQIVND (reference sequence). In nucleotides, the CDR3 is TGTGCCAGTACCCCCCGGACAGGGTACCCTGAAGCTTTCTTT. Its translation is CASTPRTGYPEAFF.

V is TRBV21-1 and J is TRBJ2-7; the D call TRBD2 from the table was never checked on the DNA. TRBV21-1 has pseudogene status. The CDR3 runs 16 residues. The CDR3 here is CASSKREAGYFYEQYF. In DNA form, the CDR3 reads TGTGCCAGCAGCAAACGGGAGGCAGGGTACTTTTACGAGCAGTACTTC.

J is TRBJ2-7 and V is TRBV5-8, with 7 bases that match TRBD1. This CDR3 is built from 14 residues. CDR1 is SGHTS, CDR2 YDEGEE, per germline. Trimming at V came to 0 bases and at J to 6 bases, leaving 6 bases not matched to a gene. CDR3 protein: CASSLVGRGREQYF. As DNA, the CDR3 is TGTGCCAGCAGCTTGGTAGGTAGGGGGCGCGAGCAGTACTTC.

This clone was counted between two and nine times. The V gene is TRBV21-1, the J gene TRBJ2-5; the tabulated D call, TRBD2, remains unverified against the DNA. TRBV21-1 counts as a pseudogene. This CDR3 has 16 amino acids. The CDR3 here is CASSIKTSGSQETQYF. The CDR3, as DNA: TGTGCCAGCAGCATTAAAACTAGCGGATCCCAAGAGACCCAGTACTTC.

The sample holds a few counts of this clone. The chain has TRBV5-1 and TRBJ2-1; 15 bases align to TRBD2. Germline CDR1 is SGHRS and CDR2 is YFSETQ. The CDR3 has 16 residues. Trimming at V came to 3 bases and at J to 9 bases, leaving 7 bases not matched to a gene. Here the CDR3 reads CASSSWTSGRVAEQFF. CDR3 bases: TGCGCCAGCAGCTCCTGGACTAGCGGGAGGGTCGCTGAGCAGTTCTTC.

The CDR3 bases are TGCGCCAGCAGCCAACCCCCCCAGACAGGTGCCTCCTACGAGCAGTACTTC. It is translated as CASSQPPQTGASYEQYF. The genes are TRBV4-1 and TRBJ2-7; D is possibly TRBD1 (6 bases). Germline CDR1 reads MGHRA; CDR2 reads YSYEKL. The ends were cut back, 2 bases at V and 0 bases at J, with 17 bases in the middle. The CDR3 consists of 17 residues.

The J gene is TRBJ2-3, the V gene TRBV7-2, with TRBD2 identical over 11 bases. The CDR3 length is 17 residues. V lost 1 base and J lost 1; bases outside the gene matches: 4. The germline V gene has CDR1 SGHTA and CDR2 FQGNSA. The CDR3 protein is CASSLGLAGWGTDTQYF. CDR3 sequence (DNA): TGTGCCAGCAGCTTAGGACTAGCGGGATGGGGCACAGATACGCAGTATTTT.

CDR3 sequence reads: CASSSPAGLTHEQFF. In DNA form, the CDR3 reads TGTGCCAGCAGCTCCCCGGCGGGACTGACGCATGAGCAGTTCTTC. The chain joins TRBV7-9 to TRBJ2-1; D might be TRBD2 (6 bases). The CDR3 contains 15 residues. Germline V gives CDR1 SEHNR, CDR2 FQNEAQ (reference sequence). V gave up 4 bases and J gave up 8 bases, with 18 bases separating them. Combining the CDR3 with reference TRBV7-9 and TRBJ2-1 gives the whole variable domain DTGVSQNPRHKITKRGQNVTFRCDPISEHNRLYWYRQTLGQGPEFLTYFQNEAQLEKSRLLSDRFSAERPKGSFSTLEIQRTEQGDSAMYLCASSSPAGLTHEQFFGPGTRLTVL.

This rearrangement joins TRBV7-3 to TRBJ2-5; a possible D gene is TRBD2 (5 bases). The CDR3 extends over 13 amino acids. The V end lost 2 bases, the J end lost 2 bases, and 6 bases lay between the germline ends. Germline CDR1 and CDR2: SGHTA and FQGTGA. The CDR3, as DNA: TGTGCCAGCAGCTTACTAGCACAAGAGACCCAGTACTTC. Translated, it gives CASSLLAQETQYF.